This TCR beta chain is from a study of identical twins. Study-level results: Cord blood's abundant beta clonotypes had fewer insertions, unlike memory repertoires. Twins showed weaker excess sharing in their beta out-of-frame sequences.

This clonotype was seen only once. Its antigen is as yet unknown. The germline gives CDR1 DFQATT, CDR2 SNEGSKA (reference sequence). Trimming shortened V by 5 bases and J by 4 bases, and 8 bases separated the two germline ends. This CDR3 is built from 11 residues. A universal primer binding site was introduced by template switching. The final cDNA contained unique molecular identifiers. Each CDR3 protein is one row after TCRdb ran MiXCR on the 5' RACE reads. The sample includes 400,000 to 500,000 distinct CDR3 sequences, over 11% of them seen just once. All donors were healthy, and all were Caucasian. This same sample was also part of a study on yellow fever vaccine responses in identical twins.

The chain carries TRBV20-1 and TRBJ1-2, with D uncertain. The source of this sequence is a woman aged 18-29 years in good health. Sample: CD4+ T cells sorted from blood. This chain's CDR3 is CSALLSYGYTF. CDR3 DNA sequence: TGCAGTGCTCTTTTGTCCTATGGCTACACCTTC.